This T cell receptor (beta chain) was sequenced in a study of CD4 T cells in relation to SARS-CoV-2 and coronaviruses. Study-level information: Controls used an HIV-1 Nef peptide pool or no peptide.

Assay: immunoSEQ multiplex PCR; the TCRdb copy retains only in-frame clones and omits some. The sample yields 20,000 to 25,000 clones, about 71% seen once. A few counts support this clone. What it binds is unknown. Unexposed donor CD4+ T cells date from 2011-2018, before the COVID-19 pandemic. Isolation of CD4+ T cells took place after less than twelve days in culture. V was pared by 2 bases and J by 5 bases, with 11 bases between. This CDR3 has 14 amino acids. Germline loops: CDR1 SGHTA, CDR2 FQGNSA. This chain connects TRBV7-2 to TRBJ2-3, with D possibly being TRBD1 (5 bases). The sequenced sample consisted of CD4+ T cells from PBMCs, cultured in vitro. The clonotype originates from a human donor in good health. This CDR3 reads CASSLRPQGDTQYF. DNA of the CDR3: TGTGCCAGCAGCTTACGCCCCCAGGGAGATACGCAGTATTTT.